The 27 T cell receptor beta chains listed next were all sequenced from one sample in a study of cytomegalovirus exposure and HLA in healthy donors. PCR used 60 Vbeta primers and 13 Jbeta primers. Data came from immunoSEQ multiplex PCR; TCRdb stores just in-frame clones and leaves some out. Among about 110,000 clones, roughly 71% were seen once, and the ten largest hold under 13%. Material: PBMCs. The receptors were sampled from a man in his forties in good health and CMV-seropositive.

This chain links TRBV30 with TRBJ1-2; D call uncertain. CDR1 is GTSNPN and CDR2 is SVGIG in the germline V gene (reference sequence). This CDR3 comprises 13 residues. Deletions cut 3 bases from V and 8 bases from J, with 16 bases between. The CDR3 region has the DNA TGTGCCTGGAGCCCCCTGGCGGCGGAAGGCTACACCTTC. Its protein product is CAWSPLAAEGYTF.

CDR3 residues: CASSQDQEIRRTGSGYTF. The DNA for the CDR3 is TGCGCCAGCAGCCAAGATCAGGAGATCCGACGGACAGGGTCTGGCTACACCTTC. The chain recombines TRBV4-3 with TRBJ1-2; 8 bases match TRBD1. J gave up 7 bases and V 0 bases, and 16 bases lay outside the gene matches. Germline loops: CDR1 LGHNA, CDR2 YSLEER. This CDR3 is 18 amino acids long.

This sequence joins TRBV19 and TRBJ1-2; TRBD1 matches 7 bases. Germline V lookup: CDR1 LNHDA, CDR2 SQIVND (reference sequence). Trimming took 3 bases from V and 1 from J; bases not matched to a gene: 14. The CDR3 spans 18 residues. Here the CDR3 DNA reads TGTGCCAGTAGTATGGGGACAGAAAGATTCCTAAGTAACTATGGCTACACCTTC. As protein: CASSMGTERFLSNYGYTF. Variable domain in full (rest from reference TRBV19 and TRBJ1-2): DGGITQSPKYLFRKEGQNVTLSCEQNLNHDAMYWYRQDPGQGLRLIYYSQIVNDFQKGDIAEGYSVSREKKESFPLTVTSAQKNPTAFYLCASSMGTERFLSNYGYTFGSGTRLTVV.

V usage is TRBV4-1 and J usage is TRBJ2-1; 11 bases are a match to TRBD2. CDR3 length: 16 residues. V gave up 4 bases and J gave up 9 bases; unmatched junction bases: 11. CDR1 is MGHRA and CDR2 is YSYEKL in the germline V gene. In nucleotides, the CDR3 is TGCGCCAGCAGCCCCCTGACTAGCGGGAAAAAGGCTGAGCAGTTCTTC. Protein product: CASSPLTSGKKAEQFF.

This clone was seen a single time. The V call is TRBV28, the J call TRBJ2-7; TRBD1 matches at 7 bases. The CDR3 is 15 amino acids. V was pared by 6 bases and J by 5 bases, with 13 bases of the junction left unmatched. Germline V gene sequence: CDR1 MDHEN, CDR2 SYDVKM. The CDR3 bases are TGTGCCAGCAGATATGGGGAGACAGGGTACAACGAGCAGTACTTC. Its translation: CASRYGETGYNEQYF.

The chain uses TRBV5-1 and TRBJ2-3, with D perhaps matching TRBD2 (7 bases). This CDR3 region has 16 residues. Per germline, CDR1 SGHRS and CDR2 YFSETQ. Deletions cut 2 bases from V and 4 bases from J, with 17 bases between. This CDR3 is CASSLGGRATADTQYF. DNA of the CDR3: TGCGCCAGCAGCTTAGGGGGGAGGGCCACCGCAGATACGCAGTATTTT. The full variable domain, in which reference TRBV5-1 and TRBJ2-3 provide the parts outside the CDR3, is KAGVTQTPRYLIKTRGQQVTLSCSPISGHRSVSWYQQTPGQGLQFLFEYFSETQRNKGNFPGRFSGRQFSNSRSEMNVSTLELGDSALYLCASSLGGRATADTQYFGPGTRLTVL.

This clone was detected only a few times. CDR3 nucleotide sequence: TGCGCCAGCAGCTTGGGGGCTTCTGGAAACACCATATATTTT. Translation: CASSLGASGNTIYF. V gene TRBV5-1 combines with J gene TRBJ1-3, with D unresolved. The V gene's germline CDR1 is SGHRS and CDR2 YFSETQ. Trimming stripped 0 bases from V and 1 base from J, with 5 bases between. CDR3 length equals 14 residues. Together with reference TRBV5-1 and TRBJ1-3, the CDR3 gives the full variable domain: KAGVTQTPRYLIKTRGQQVTLSCSPISGHRSVSWYQQTPGQGLQFLFEYFSETQRNKGNFPGRFSGRQFSNSRSEMNVSTLELGDSALYLCASSLGASGNTIYFGEGSWLTVV.

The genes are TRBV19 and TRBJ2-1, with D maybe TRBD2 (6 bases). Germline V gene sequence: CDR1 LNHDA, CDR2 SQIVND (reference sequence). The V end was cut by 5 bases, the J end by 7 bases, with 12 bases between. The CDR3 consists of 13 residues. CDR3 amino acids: CASSPATRNEQFF. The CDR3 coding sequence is TGTGCCAGTAGTCCCGCGACTAGAAATGAGCAGTTCTTC.

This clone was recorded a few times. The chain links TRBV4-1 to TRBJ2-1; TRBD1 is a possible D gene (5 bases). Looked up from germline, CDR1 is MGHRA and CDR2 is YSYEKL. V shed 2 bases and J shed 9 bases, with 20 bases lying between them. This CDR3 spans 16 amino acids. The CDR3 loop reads CASSQSIRVGRSEQFF. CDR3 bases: TGCGCCAGCAGCCAATCCATCAGGGTAGGAAGGAGTGAGCAGTTCTTC.

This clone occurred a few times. The CDR3 here is CAISRTSGSREQYF. CDR3 coding DNA: TGTGCCATCAGTAGGACTAGCGGGAGCCGCGAGCAGTACTTC. The V gene is TRBV10-3, the J gene TRBJ2-7; 13 bases fit TRBD2. Germline-derived CDR1 and CDR2 are ENHRY and SYGVKD. V dropped 5 bases and J dropped 6; count of bases not matched to a gene: 4. This CDR3 is built from 14 residues.

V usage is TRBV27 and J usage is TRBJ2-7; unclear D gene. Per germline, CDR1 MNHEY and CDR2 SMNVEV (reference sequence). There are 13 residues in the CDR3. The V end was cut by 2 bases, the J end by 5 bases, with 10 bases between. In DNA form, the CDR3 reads TGTGCCAGCAGTTTAGCGAATACGAACGAGCAGTACTTC. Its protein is CASSLANTNEQYF.

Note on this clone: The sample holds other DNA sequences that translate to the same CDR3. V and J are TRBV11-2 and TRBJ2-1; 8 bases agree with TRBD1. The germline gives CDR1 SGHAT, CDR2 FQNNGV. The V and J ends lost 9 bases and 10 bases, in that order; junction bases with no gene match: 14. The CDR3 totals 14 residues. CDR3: CASSLTGGAGEQFF. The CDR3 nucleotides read TGTGCCAGTTCTCTAACAGGGGGAGCCGGAGAGCAGTTCTTC.

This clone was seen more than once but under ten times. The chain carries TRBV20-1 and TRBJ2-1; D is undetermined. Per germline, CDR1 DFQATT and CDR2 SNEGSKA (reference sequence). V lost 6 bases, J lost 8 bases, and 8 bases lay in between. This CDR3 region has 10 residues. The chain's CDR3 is CSAPGDEQFF. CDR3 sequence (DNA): TGCAGTGCCCCAGGCGATGAGCAGTTCTTC.

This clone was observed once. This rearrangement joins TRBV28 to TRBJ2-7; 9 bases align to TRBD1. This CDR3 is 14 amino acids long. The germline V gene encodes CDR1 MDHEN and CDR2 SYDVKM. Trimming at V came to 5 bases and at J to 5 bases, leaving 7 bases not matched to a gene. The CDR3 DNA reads TGTGCCAGCAGTCTAATACAGGGGGCTAACGAGCAGTACTTC. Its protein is CASSLIQGANEQYF.

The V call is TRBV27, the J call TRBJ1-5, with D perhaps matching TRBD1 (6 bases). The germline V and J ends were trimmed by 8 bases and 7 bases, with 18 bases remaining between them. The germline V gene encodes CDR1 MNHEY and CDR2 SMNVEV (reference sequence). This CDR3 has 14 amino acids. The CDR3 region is CASGLQGSGQPQHF. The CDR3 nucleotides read TGTGCCAGCGGTCTTCAGGGGTCTGGACAGCCCCAGCATTTT.

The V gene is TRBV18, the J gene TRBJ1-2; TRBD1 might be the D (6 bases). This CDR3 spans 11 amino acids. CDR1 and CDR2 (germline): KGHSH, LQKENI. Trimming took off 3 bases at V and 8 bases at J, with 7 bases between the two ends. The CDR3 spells CASSPDRGYTF. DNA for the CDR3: TGTGCCAGCTCACCCGACAGGGGCTACACCTTC.

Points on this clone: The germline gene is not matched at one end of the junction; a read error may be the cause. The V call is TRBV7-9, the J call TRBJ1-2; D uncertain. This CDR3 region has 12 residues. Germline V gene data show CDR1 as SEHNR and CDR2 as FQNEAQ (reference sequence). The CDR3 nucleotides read TGTTCCAGCAGCTTCCAGGACTATGGCTACACCTTC. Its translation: CSSSFQDYGYTF.

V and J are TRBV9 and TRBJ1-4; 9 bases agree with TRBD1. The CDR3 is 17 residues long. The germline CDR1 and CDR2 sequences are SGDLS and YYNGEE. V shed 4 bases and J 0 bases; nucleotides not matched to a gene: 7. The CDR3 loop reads CASSSGQGLPTNEKLFF. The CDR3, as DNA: TGTGCCAGCAGCTCGGGACAGGGATTACCAACTAATGAAAAACTGTTTTTT.

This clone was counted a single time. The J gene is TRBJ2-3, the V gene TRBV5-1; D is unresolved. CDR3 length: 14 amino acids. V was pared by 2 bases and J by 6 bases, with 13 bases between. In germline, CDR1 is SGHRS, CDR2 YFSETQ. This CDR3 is CASSFHENPDTQYF. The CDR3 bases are TGCGCCAGCAGCTTCCACGAGAATCCCGATACGCAGTATTTT.

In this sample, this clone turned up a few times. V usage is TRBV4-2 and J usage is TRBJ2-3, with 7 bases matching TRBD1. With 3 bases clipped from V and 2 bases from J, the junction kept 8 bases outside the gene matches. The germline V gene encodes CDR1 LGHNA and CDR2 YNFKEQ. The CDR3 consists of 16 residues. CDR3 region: CASSHLQGTNTDTQYF. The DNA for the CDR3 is TGTGCCAGCAGCCACTTACAGGGGACAAACACAGATACGCAGTATTTT.

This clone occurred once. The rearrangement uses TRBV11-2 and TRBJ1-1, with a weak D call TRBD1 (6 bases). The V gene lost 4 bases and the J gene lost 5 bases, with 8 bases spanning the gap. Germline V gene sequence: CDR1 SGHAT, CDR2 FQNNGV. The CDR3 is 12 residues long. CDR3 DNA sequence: TGTGCCAGCAGCTGGACAGTTACTGAAGCTTTCTTT. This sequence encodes CASSWTVTEAFF.

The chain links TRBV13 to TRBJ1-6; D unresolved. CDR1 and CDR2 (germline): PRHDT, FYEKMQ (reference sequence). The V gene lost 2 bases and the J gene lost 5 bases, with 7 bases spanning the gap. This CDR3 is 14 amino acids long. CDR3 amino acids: CASSLNSNNSPLHF. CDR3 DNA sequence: TGTGCCAGCAGCTTAAACAGCAATAATTCACCCCTCCACTTT.

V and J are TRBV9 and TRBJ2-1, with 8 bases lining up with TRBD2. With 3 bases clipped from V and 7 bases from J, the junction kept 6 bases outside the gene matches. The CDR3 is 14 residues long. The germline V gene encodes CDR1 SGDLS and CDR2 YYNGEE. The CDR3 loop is CASSAVGGGNEQFF. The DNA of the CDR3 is TGTGCCAGCAGCGCCGTAGGCGGGGGGAATGAGCAGTTCTTC.

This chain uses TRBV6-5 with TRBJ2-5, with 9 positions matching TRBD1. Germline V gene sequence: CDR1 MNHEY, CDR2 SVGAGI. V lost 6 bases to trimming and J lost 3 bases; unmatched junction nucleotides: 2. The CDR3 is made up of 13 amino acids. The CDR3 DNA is TGTGCCAGCAGGCGACAGGGGGAAGAGACCCAGTACTTC. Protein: CASRRQGEETQYF.

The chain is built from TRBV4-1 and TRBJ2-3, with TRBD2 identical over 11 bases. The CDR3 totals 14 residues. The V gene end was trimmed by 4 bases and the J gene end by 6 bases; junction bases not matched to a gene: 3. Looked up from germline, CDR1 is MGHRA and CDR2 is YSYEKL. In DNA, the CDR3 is TGCGCCAGCAGCCTGGGACTAGCGGACGATACGCAGTATTTT. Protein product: CASSLGLADDTQYF.

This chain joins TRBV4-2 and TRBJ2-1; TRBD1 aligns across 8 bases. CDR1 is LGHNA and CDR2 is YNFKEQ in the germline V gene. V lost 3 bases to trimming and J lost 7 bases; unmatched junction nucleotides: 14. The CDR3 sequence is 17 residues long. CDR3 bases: TGTGCCAGCAGCCATCAAGGACAGGGAGAACGGGATAATGAGCAGTTCTTC. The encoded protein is CASSHQGQGERDNEQFF.

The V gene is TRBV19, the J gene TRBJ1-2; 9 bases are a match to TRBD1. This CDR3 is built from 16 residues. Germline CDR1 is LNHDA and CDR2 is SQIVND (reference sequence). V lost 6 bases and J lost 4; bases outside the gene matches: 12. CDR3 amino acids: CASRDGTGSWGYGYTF. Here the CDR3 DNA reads TGTGCCAGTAGGGACGGGACAGGGAGTTGGGGCTATGGCTACACCTTC.